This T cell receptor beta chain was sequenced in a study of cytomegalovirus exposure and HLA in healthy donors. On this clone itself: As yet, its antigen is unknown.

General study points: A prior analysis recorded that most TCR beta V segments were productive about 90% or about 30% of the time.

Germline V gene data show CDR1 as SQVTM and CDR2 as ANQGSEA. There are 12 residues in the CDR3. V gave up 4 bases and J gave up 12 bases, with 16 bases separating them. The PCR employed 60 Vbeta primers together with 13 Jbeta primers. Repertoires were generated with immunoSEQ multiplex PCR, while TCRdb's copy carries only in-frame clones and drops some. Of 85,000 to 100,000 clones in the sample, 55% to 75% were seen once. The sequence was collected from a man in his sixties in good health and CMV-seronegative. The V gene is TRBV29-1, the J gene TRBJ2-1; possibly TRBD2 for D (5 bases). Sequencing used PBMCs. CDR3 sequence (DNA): TGCAGCGTTGTGAGGGAAGGTTGTCGGCAGTTCTTC. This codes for CSVVREGCRQFF.